These 7 T cell receptor beta chains originate from one sample sequenced in a study of preoperative IRX-2 immunotherapy in early breast cancer. The repertoire was sequenced with immunoSEQ multiplex PCR; TCRdb's copy has only in-frame clones and lacks some. The table records approximately 98,000 clones, 86% of them present only once. Indicated treatment: preoperative locoregional IRX-2 cytokine immunotherapy. The starting material was tumor tissue, obtained after IRX-2 immunotherapy. Receptors were obtained from a human donor with breast cancer.

The chain recombines TRBV28 with TRBJ2-7; TRBD1 aligns across 7 bases. CDR3 length equals 15 residues. The junction had 8 bases not matched to a gene; V was cut back by 4 bases and J by 2 bases. Germline values: CDR1 MDHEN, CDR2 SYDVKM. CDR3 DNA: TGTGCCAGCAGTTCGTTACAGGGGAATACCTACGAGCAGTACTTC. It encodes CASSSLQGNTYEQYF.

V is TRBV27 and J is TRBJ1-4, with D unclear. There are 12 residues in the CDR3. Germline V gene sequence: CDR1 MNHEY, CDR2 SMNVEV (reference sequence). Trimming shortened V by 8 bases and J by 6 bases, and 10 bases separated the two germline ends. Here the CDR3 DNA reads TGTGCCAGCGGGAAACTCGATGAAAAACTGTTTTTT. Encoded protein: CASGKLDEKLFF.

This clone was seen once. The chain is built from TRBV6-8 and TRBJ1-2, with D perhaps matching TRBD1 (6 bases). Germline CDR1 reads MNHGY; CDR2 reads SAAAGT. CDR3 length: 15 amino acids. V lost 6 bases, J lost 4 bases, and 18 bases lay in between. For the CDR3, the DNA is TGTGCCAGCAGGCCCCGGAGGGGGGATGGCTATGGCTACACCTTC. As protein: CASRPRRGDGYGYTF.

This chain uses TRBV22-1 with TRBJ1-2; the D call TRBD1 from the table was never checked on the DNA. TRBV22-1 is classified as a pseudogene. The CDR3 sequence is 12 residues long. As DNA, the CDR3 is TGTGCCAGCCGCGGGACAGGGGGTGGCTACACCTTC. This gives the protein CASRGTGGGYTF.

This rearrangement joins TRBV1 to TRBJ1-1; TRBD1, the D gene given by the table, was not confirmed from the DNA. TRBV1 is marked as a pseudogene. The CDR3 loop spans 16 amino acids. The DNA for the CDR3 is TGCGCCAGCAGCCCGGGACAGGGGGCGATGAACACTGAAGCTTTCTTT. Translating it yields CASSPGQGAMNTEAFF.

This clone was observed a single time. The rearrangement links TRBV6-8 to TRBJ1-6; D not certain. Per germline, CDR1 MNHGY and CDR2 SAAAGT. This CDR3 is 16 amino acids long. V was shortened by 6 bases and J by 9 bases, with 21 bases between the two germline ends. CDR3 DNA: TGTGCCAGCAGGCAAAATTTAAAGGGATCCAGTTCACCCCTCCACTTT. Amino acid sequence: CASRQNLKGSSSPLHF.

The chain combines TRBV29-1 with TRBJ1-2, with a possible D match to TRBD1 (5 bases). The germline CDR1 and CDR2 sequences are SQVTM and ANQGSEA. The CDR3 has 13 residues. V lost 4 bases, J lost 6 bases, and 15 bases lay in between. The CDR3 DNA sequence: TGCAGCGTTGGTGTACAGGAGGGTAATGGCTACACCTTC. Amino acids: CSVGVQEGNGYTF.